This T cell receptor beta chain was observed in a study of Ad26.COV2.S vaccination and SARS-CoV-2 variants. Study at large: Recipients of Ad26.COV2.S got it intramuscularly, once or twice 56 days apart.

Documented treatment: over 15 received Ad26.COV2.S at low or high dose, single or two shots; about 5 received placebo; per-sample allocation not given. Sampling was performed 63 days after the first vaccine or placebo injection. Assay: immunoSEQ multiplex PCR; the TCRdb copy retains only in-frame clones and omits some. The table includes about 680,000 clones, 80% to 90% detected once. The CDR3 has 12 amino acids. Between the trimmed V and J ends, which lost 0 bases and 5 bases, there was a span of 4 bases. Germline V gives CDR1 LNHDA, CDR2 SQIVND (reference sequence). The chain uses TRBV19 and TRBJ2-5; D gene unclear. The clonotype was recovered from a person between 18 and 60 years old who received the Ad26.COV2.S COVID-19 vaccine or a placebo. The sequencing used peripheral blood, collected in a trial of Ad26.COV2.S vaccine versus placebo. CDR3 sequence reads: CASSIDGETQYF. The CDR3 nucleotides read TGTGCCAGTAGTATAGATGGGGAGACCCAGTACTTC.